This T cell receptor beta chain was sequenced during a study of blood T cells in healthy people across ages. Next came a second PCR, run for roughly 7 to 12 cycles, which used a sample-barcoded 5' primer along with a J-beta primer mix. TCRdb recomputed calls from the 5' RACE reads with MiXCR, one row per CDR3 protein. Among 920,000 or so distinct CDR3 sequences listed, 40% to 55% were seen once. In germline, CDR1 is DFQATT, CDR2 SNEGSKA (reference sequence). CDR3 length: 14 amino acids. Whole-study results and caveats: Diversity estimates drawn from one million T cells were deemed underestimates.

This clonotype was observed a few times. The antigen remains unidentified. A much bigger clone sits one base away, suggesting this may be a read error. Sequenced material: blood. This receptor was taken from a woman aged 55 to 70 in good health. The chain carries TRBV20-1 and TRBJ2-3, with 8 bases matching TRBD2. The CDR3: CIASPGGGADTQYF. CDR3 DNA: TGCATTGCCTCGCCGGGGGGGGGCGCAGATACGCAGTATTTT.